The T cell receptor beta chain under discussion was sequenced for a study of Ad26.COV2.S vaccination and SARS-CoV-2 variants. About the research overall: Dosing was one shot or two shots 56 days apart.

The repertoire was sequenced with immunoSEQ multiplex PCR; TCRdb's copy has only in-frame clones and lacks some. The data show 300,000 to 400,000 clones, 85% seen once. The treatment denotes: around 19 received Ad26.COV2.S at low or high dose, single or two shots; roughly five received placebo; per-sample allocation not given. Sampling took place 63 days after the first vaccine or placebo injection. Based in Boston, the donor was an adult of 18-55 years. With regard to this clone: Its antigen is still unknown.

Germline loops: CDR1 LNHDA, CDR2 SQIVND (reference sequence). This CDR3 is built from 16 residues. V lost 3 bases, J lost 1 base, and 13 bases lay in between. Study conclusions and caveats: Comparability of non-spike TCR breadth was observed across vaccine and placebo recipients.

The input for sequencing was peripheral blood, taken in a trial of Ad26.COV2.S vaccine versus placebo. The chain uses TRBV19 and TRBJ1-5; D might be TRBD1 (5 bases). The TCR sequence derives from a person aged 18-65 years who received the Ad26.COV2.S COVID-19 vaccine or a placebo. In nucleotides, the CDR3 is TGTGCCAGTAGTATCCGTCGGGACCCAAGCAATCAGCCCCAGCATTTT. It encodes CASSIRRDPSNQPQHF.